This is a list of T cell receptor beta chains from one sample in a study of Ad26.COV2.S vaccination and SARS-CoV-2 variants. Clones were sequenced by immunoSEQ multiplex PCR, and TCRdb holds only the in-frame ones, with some missing. The profile shows approximately 300,000 clones, 70% to 90% of them singletons. The sequencing used peripheral blood, collected in a trial of Ad26.COV2.S vaccine versus placebo. Every receptor here comes from a person between 18 and 65 years old who received the Ad26.COV2.S COVID-19 vaccine or a placebo. CDR3s include the opening cysteine and the closing phenylalanine or tryptophan.

v_gene	j_gene	CDR3aa
TRBV23-1	TRBJ1-2	CASTPTVGPVYGYTF
TRBV19	TRBJ1-2	CASSTRTRGSNYGYTF
TRBV18	TRBJ1-2	CASSPRNSDYGYTF
TRBV27	TRBJ2-7	CASSQGIWYEQYF
TRBV6-1	TRBJ2-7	CASSEPLGTREQYF
TRBV28	TRBJ2-3	CASSLISFGISTDTQYF
TRBV5-1	TRBJ2-3	CASSLSGTSGDTQYF
TRBV7-9	TRBJ2-1	CASVLQGAYNEQFF
TRBV5-6	TRBJ2-5	CASGATGISQETQYF
TRBV5-6	TRBJ1-1	CASSLWGNTEAFF
TRBV5-6	TRBJ1-1	CASSLVGAGGDTEAFF
TRBV5-1	TRBJ2-5	CASSSFRDRDVQETQYF
TRBV27	TRBJ1-1	CASSLNPQGRVGGNTEAFF
TRBV5-4	TRBJ2-3	CASSLPQAGGTDTQYF
TRBV28	TRBJ1-5	CASSPQTGLVQPQHF
TRBV13	TRBJ2-7	CASRQGADPSYEQYF
TRBV18	TRBJ1-4	CASSEQGLEEKLFF
TRBV27	TRBJ1-4	CASSLFGTVNFNEKLFF
TRBV27	TRBJ2-7	CASSPYGQGLGAPYEQYF
TRBV2	TRBJ2-1	CASSEALLGDVYNEQFF
TRBV5-6	TRBJ1-1	CASSVEVKGLNTEAFF
TRBV5-1	TRBJ2-6	CASSPGISGANVLTF
TRBV12-3/TRBV12-4	TRBJ1-2	CASSLEGKGGYTF
TRBV19	TRBJ1-2	CASSTLSREVNYGYTF